This T cell receptor (beta chain) was sequenced for a study of cytomegalovirus exposure and HLA in healthy donors. Study-level results: As confirmed in vitro, a few CMV-associated chains were specific for CMV antigens. It was reported that the classifier diagnosed cytomegalovirus status with high specificity and sensitivity in both the original and validation cohorts.

Looked up from germline, CDR1 is KGHSH and CDR2 is LQKENI. This CDR3 is 19 amino acids long. V lost 3 bases and J 2 bases, leaving 26 bases between the germline ends. Assay: immunoSEQ multiplex PCR; the TCRdb copy retains only in-frame clones and omits some. This table holds around 300,000 clones, 80% to 90% found once. On this clone itself: Its specificity is unknown.

This chain joins TRBV18 and TRBJ2-7, with D possibly TRBD1 on 6 matching bases. The TCR originated in a woman between 18 and 29 years old in good health and CMV-seronegative. Sequenced material: PBMCs. CDR3 in DNA: TGTGCCAGCTCACCTCAGGGGACCCTATTAATCCCCCCCACCTACGAGCAGTACTTC. It specifies CASSPQGTLLIPPTYEQYF. The full variable domain, its missing parts supplied by reference TRBV18 and TRBJ2-7, is NAGVMQNPRHLVRRRGQEARLRCSPMKGHSHVYWYRQLPEEGLKFMVYLQKENIIDESGMPKERFSAEFPKEGPSILRIQQVVRGDSAAYFCASSPQGTLLIPPTYEQYFGPGTRLTVT.